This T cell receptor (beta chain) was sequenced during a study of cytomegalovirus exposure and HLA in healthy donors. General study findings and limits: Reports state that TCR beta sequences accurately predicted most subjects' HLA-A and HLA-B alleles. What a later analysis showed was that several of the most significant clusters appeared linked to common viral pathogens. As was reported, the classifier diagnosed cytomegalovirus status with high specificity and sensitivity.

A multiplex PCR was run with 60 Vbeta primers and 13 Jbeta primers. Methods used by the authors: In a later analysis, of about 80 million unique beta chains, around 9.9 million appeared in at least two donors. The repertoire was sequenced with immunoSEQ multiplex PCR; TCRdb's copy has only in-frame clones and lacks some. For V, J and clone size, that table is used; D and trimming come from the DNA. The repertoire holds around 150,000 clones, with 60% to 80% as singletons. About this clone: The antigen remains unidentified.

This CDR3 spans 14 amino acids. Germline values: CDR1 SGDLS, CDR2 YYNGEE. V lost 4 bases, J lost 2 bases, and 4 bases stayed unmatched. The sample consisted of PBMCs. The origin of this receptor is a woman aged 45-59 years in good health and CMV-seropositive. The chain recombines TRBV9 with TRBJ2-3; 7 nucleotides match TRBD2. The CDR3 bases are TGTGCCAGCAGCCCAGGGACTACCACAGATACGCAGTATTTT. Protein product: CASSPGTTTDTQYF.